What follows is one TCR beta chain and its context. This entry belongs to a study of regulatory T cells in long-lasting Graves disease. The time point: newly diagnosed GD, antithyroid drugs for less than 3 months. After RNA was extracted from PBMCs, the TCR library was made from it. CDR3 size: 11 residues. V gave up 0 bases and J gave up 8 bases, with 5 bases separating them. In germline, CDR1 is GTSNPN, CDR2 SVGIG (reference sequence). Arm-PCR of CDR3 regions with iRepertoire HTBI primers generated TCR beta libraries. TCRdb re-called the multiplex PCR reads through MiXCR, storing one row per CDR3 protein. The sample has 450,000 to 600,000 distinct CDR3 sequences; about 14% are singletons. This sample was shared with a second study, whose subject was T cells in Graves' hyperthyroidism and ophthalmopathy. From that second work: Blood also showed most of the thyroid clonotypes that were expanded above 0.001.

The rearrangement uses TRBV30 and TRBJ1-3, with D uncertain. This clonotype originated in a man younger than 45 with Graves disease. The source material was peripheral blood mononuclear cells (PBMCs), sampled at new diagnosis, from a patient treated with antithyroid drugs. In DNA form, the CDR3 reads TGTGCCTGGAGTGTTATATACACCATATATTTT. This codes for CAWSVIYTIYF.